These 19 T cell receptor beta chains were all obtained from the same sample, sequenced in a study of cytomegalovirus exposure and HLA in healthy donors. The PCR made use of 60 Vbeta and 13 Jbeta primers. Here immunoSEQ multiplex PCR was the method, and the copy in TCRdb shows in-frame clones only, minus some. The sample lists around 130,000 clones, around 81% occurring once. The sequenced sample was PBMCs. Receptors were obtained from a man younger than 35 in good health and CMV-seronegative.

The CDR3 region is CASSFPVAGELFF. CDR3 DNA sequence: TGTGCCAGCAGCTTCCCTGTTGCCGGGGAGCTGTTTTTT. The chain uses TRBV13 and TRBJ2-2; D is unresolved. Germline CDR1 PRHDT, CDR2 FYEKMQ (reference sequence). The CDR3 extends over 13 amino acids. Trimming pared 3 bases from V and 6 bases from J, leaving 8 bases between.

The chain links TRBV5-4 to TRBJ1-2; D might be TRBD1 (6 bases). The CDR3 is 14 residues long. The germline V and J ends were trimmed by 4 bases and 4 bases, with 14 bases remaining between them. Germline values: CDR1 SGHNT, CDR2 YYREEE (reference sequence). The CDR3 sequence is CASSRAGQLYGYTF. The DNA for the CDR3 is TGTGCCAGCAGCCGGGCCGGACAGCTCTATGGCTACACCTTC.

This rearrangement joins TRBV27 to TRBJ2-7, with TRBD1 as a possible D gene (6 bases). The V gene lost 3 bases and the J gene lost 8 bases, with 14 bases spanning the gap. This CDR3 is built from 13 residues. Germline CDR1 and CDR2: MNHEY and SMNVEV (reference sequence). The CDR3 is CASSFGHRAQQYF. Written as DNA, the CDR3 is TGTGCCAGCAGTTTTGGGCACAGGGCCCAGCAGTACTTC.

V is TRBV27 and J is TRBJ2-3; D call uncertain. The V and J ends lost 4 bases and 3 bases respectively, with 11 bases between them. Germline values: CDR1 MNHEY, CDR2 SMNVEV (reference sequence). The CDR3 totals 14 residues. The CDR3 sequence is CASSSAVLTDTQYF. The CDR3 DNA sequence: TGTGCCAGCAGTTCTGCGGTACTGACAGATACGCAGTATTTT.

The V call is TRBV6-1, the J call TRBJ1-6; D not resolved. Germline V CDR1 and CDR2: MNHNS, SASEGT. The length of the CDR3 is 13 residues. V was shortened by 8 bases and J by 8 bases, with 13 bases between the two germline ends. The CDR3 spells CASLLAGDSPLHF. The CDR3 bases are TGTGCCAGCCTTCTAGCTGGAGATTCACCCCTCCACTTT.

This clone showed up just a few times. V is TRBV4-3 and J is TRBJ1-2; tentative D call: TRBD1 (6 bases). Per germline, CDR1 LGHNA and CDR2 YSLEER. This CDR3 region has 14 residues. Trimming cost V 5 bases and J 7 bases, with 17 bases left between them. The CDR3 bases are TGCGCCAGCAGCGTGAGAACAGGGTGGAGTGGCTACACCTTC. Amino acids: CASSVRTGWSGYTF.

The V and J genes are TRBV10-3 and TRBJ2-3; TRBD1 matches 9 bases. The CDR3 sequence is 15 residues long. Germline V gives CDR1 ENHRY, CDR2 SYGVKD. Trimming took 2 bases from V and 6 from J; bases not matched to a gene: 6. This chain's CDR3 is CAISEQDRGGDTQYF. In DNA, the CDR3 is TGTGCCATCAGTGAGCAGGACAGGGGCGGCGATACGCAGTATTTT.

V is TRBV28 and J is TRBJ1-4, with 7 bases lining up with TRBD1. Germline V gene lookup returns CDR1 MDHEN and CDR2 SYDVKM. The V and J ends lost 4 bases and 8 bases, in that order; junction bases with no gene match: 10. The CDR3 totals 15 residues. The CDR3 protein is CASSSGQLPGEKLFF. In DNA, the CDR3 is TGTGCCAGCAGTTCGGGACAGCTCCCTGGGGAAAAACTGTTTTTT.

Here the CDR3 DNA reads TGTGCCAGCAGGCAGGACTCCTACGAGCAGTACTTC. This translates into CASRQDSYEQYF. J is TRBJ2-7 and V is TRBV6-5; D is unresolved. There are 12 residues in the CDR3. Per germline, CDR1 MNHEY and CDR2 SVGAGI. V lost 6 bases to trimming and J lost 0 bases, with 6 bases between them.

The chain carries TRBV9 and TRBJ1-6; the D gene is possibly TRBD1 (5 bases). CDR3 size: 15 residues. V lost 3 bases to trimming and J lost 13 bases, with 20 bases between them. The germline V gene has CDR1 SGDLS and CDR2 YYNGEE. The CDR3 nucleotides read TGTGCCAGCAGCGCGTCGGGACTTCCCCTCGGGCCCCTCCACTTT. Protein: CASSASGLPLGPLHF.

This clone came up once. This chain connects TRBV4-3 to TRBJ1-2; 7 positions agree with TRBD1. The CDR3 extends over 13 amino acids. The V gene's germline CDR1 is LGHNA and CDR2 YSLEER. Trimming removed 3 bases from V and 10 bases from J; junction bases left unmatched: 8. In DNA form, the CDR3 reads TGCGCCAGCAGCCATCAAATCGACAGGGACTACACCTTC. The encoded protein is CASSHQIDRDYTF.

The gene calls are TRBV7-6 and TRBJ1-1; D unresolved. Trimming pared 2 bases from V and 0 bases from J, leaving 16 bases between. The germline gives CDR1 SGHVS, CDR2 FNYEAQ. CDR3 length: 17 residues. CDR3 region: CASSLISPTDVNTEAFF. The CDR3 DNA is TGTGCCAGCAGCTTAATTTCTCCGACTGATGTGAACACTGAAGCTTTCTTT.

The sample holds a few counts of this clone. The genes are TRBV19 and TRBJ2-3, with D perhaps matching TRBD2 (6 bases). The CDR3 has 15 residues. Germline CDR1 and CDR2: LNHDA and SQIVND (reference sequence). Trimming took off 5 bases at V and 6 bases at J, with 18 bases between the two ends. The CDR3 sequence: CASSDAGGAFDTQYF. In DNA, the CDR3 is TGTGCCAGTAGTGACGCCGGAGGGGCTTTTGATACGCAGTATTTT. Filled out from reference TRBV19 and TRBJ2-3, the complete variable domain reads DGGITQSPKYLFRKEGQNVTLSCEQNLNHDAMYWYRQDPGQGLRLIYYSQIVNDFQKGDIAEGYSVSREKKESFPLTVTSAQKNPTAFYLCASSDAGGAFDTQYFGPGTRLTVL.

The rearrangement uses TRBV29-1 and TRBJ2-7, with 10 bases identical to TRBD1. The CDR3 has 11 amino acids. CDR1 is SQVTM and CDR2 is ANQGSEA in the germline V gene. This chain's CDR3 is CNGQGVNEQYF. The CDR3 DNA reads TGCAACGGACAGGGGGTAAACGAGCAGTACTTC.

V usage is TRBV5-1 and J usage is TRBJ1-2; D ambiguous. V dropped 5 bases and J dropped 7 bases, with 15 bases sitting between them. Germline assignment: CDR1 SGHRS and CDR2 YFSETQ. The CDR3 sequence is 13 residues long. DNA of the CDR3: TGCGCCAGCAGGAGTGGGGAGATATTTGGCTACACCTTC. This gives the protein CASRSGEIFGYTF.

The rearrangement links TRBV5-4 to TRBJ2-2; D possibly corresponds to TRBD1 (6 bases). In germline, CDR1 is SGHNT, CDR2 YYREEE (reference sequence). The CDR3 covers 17 residues. V dropped 2 bases and J dropped 3 bases, with 17 bases sitting between them. For the CDR3, the DNA is TGTGCCAGCAGCTTTGACCCACAGGGTACGGACACCGGGGAGCTGTTTTTT. Residues: CASSFDPQGTDTGELFF.

V gene TRBV5-1 combines with J gene TRBJ2-7; 11 bases line up with TRBD1. Looked up from germline, CDR1 is SGHRS and CDR2 is YFSETQ. This CDR3 region has 15 residues. With 0 bases clipped from V and 7 bases from J, the junction kept 6 bases outside the gene matches. Here the CDR3 reads CASSLVGQGAWEQYF. CDR3 in DNA: TGCGCCAGCAGCTTGGTAGGACAGGGGGCTTGGGAGCAGTACTTC.

V gene TRBV10-3 combines with J gene TRBJ2-5; TRBD1 is a possible D gene (5 bases). This CDR3 comprises 16 residues. CDR1 and CDR2 from the germline V gene are ENHRY and SYGVKD. V was trimmed by 0 bases and J by 2 bases, leaving 13 bases between them. The CDR3 loop is CAISESRQGFQETQYF. CDR3 sequence (DNA): TGTGCCATCAGTGAGTCCCGGCAGGGTTTTCAAGAGACCCAGTACTTC.

V gene TRBV18 combines with J gene TRBJ1-2, with D perhaps matching TRBD1 (6 bases). Per germline, CDR1 KGHSH and CDR2 LQKENI. The CDR3 contains 15 residues. Trimming took off 3 bases at V and 7 bases at J, with 18 bases between the two ends. The CDR3 region has the DNA TGTGCCAGCTCACCGAACGGGGGGGCAGCGAGTGGCTACACCTTC. Residues: CASSPNGGAASGYTF.